The rows below give T cell receptor beta chains drawn from one sample of a study of regulatory T cells in long-lasting Graves disease. TCRdb fed the multiplex PCR reads into MiXCR, producing one record per CDR3 protein. The sample yields about 620,000 distinct CDR3 sequences, 15% to 20% seen once. The sample was also linked to a second study, of T cells in Graves' hyperthyroidism and ophthalmopathy.

The sample here was peripheral blood mononuclear cells (PBMCs), taken at new diagnosis, from a patient treated with antithyroid drugs. These receptors were collected from a woman between 25 and 40 years old with Graves disease. The CDR3 runs from the conserved cysteine through the conserved F or W. D genes are given only for firm matches. Clone size is stated in some rows and not others, as once, few, many or a class when expanded.

D	size	V	J	CDR3	DNA
.	many	TRBV5-5	TRBJ2-3	CASSREGGGLTDTQYF	TGTGCCAGCAGCCGCGAGGGTGGCGGCCTCACAGATACGCAGTATTTT
.	many	TRBV3-1	TRBJ2-1	CASSQGGGTNEQFF	TGTGCCAGCAGCCAAGGAGGGGGGACCAATGAGCAGTTCTTC
.	many	TRBV6-2/TRBV6-3	TRBJ2-1	CASSQIWRELHSYNEQFF	TGTGCCAGCAGCCAGATTTGGCGTGAACTTCATTCCTACAATGAGCAGTTCTTC
.	.	TRBV5-1	TRBJ1-1	CASSLTGWTMNTEAFF	TGCGCCAGCAGCTTGACAGGGTGGACTATGAACACTGAAGCTTTCTTT
TRBD1	.	TRBV11-2	TRBJ2-2	CASSLEITDRATGELFF	TGTGCCAGCAGCTTAGAAATAACGGACAGGGCCACCGGGGAGCTGTTTTTT
TRBD2	few	TRBV18	TRBJ2-1	CASSPRTSGTNEQFF	TGTGCCAGCTCACCAAGGACTAGCGGGACGAATGAGCAGTTCTTC
.	many	TRBV7-2	TRBJ1-1	CASSLWAGPGNTEAFF	TGTGCCAGCAGCTTATGGGCAGGGCCGGGGAACACTGAAGCTTTCTTT
TRBD1	many	TRBV7-2	TRBJ2-3	CASSAGTGRFDTQYF	TGTGCCAGCAGCGCCGGGACAGGGCGTTTCGATACGCAGTATTTT
.	many	TRBV27	TRBJ1-1	CASSSPGGGNTEAFF	TGTGCCAGCAGTTCCCCGGGGGGGGGGAACACTGAAGCTTTCTTT
TRBD2	many	TRBV20-1	TRBJ2-3	CSANALVKSGSEDTQYF	TGCAGTGCGAATGCGCTTGTCAAAAGCGGGAGCGAAGATACGCAGTATTTT
.	few	TRBV27	TRBJ1-4	CASSYQSPGAGKKLFF	TGTGCCAGCAGCTACCAAAGCCCTGGGGCAGGCAAAAAACTGTTTTTT
.	many	TRBV28	TRBJ1-2	CASSPPTINYGYTF	TGTGCCAGCAGCCCACCGACTATAAACTATGGCTACACCTTC
.	many	TRBV28	TRBJ2-3	CASSPGAASTDTQYF	TGTGCCAGCAGCCCAGGGGCGGCGAGCACAGATACGCAGTATTTT
TRBD2	.	TRBV5-1	TRBJ2-1	CASSLAGVAGNYNEQFF	TGCGCCAGCAGCTTGGCCGGAGTAGCGGGGAACTACAATGAGCAGTTCTTC
.	.	TRBV2	TRBJ2-5	CTSRGAGAGARTQYF	TGTACCAGCAGAGGGGCCGGCGCGGGGGCCCGGACCCAGTACTTC